The clone carrying this TCR beta chain was seen only a few times. The antigen remains unidentified. Assay execution took place at the deep level. The protocol was immunoSEQ multiplex PCR, while the TCRdb copy is restricted to in-frame clones and leaves out a portion. The sample yields 2 million to 2.5 million clones, 85% to 95% seen once. The data were taken from a study of shared clonotypes between healthy human individuals. This CDR3 has 13 residues. V was clipped by 6 bases and J by 6 bases, with 14 bases between them. CDR1 and CDR2 from the germline V gene are MDHEN and SYDVKM. Study-wide results and caveats: The diversity represented, both genetic and in exposure history, was limited by few donors. Non-shared clonotypes displayed generation probabilities falling below those of clonotypes present in all four donors.

This clonotype was obtained from a man aged 18 to 30 in good health. Some clones in this sample may be carry-over from other donors' samples. The chain joins TRBV28 to TRBJ1-1; D is uncertain. Sequenced material: naive CD4+ T cells from PBMCs. Subset specified: CD45RA+ positively selected. The CDR3 is CASRAPGGAEAFF. The DNA of the CDR3 is TGTGCCAGCAGGGCCCCCGGTGGGGCTGAAGCTTTCTTT.